Shown below are 2 T cell receptor beta chains from a single sample sequenced in a study of post-analysis software for immune sequencing data. Study-wide results and limits: In patients, TRBV5-6, TRBV5-1 and TRBV20-1 belonged to roughly 5 TRBV segments found more frequently than in controls.

Incorporated into the TCR beta cDNA libraries were unique molecular identifiers, which served to reduce PCR and sequencing biases. Using its own MiXCR run on the PCR reads, TCRdb lists one record per CDR3 protein. The table includes roughly 800,000 distinct CDR3 sequences, approximately 53% detected once. No antigen has been identified for these receptors. The sample taken for sequencing was blood. These receptors came from a girl between 5 and 17 years old with multiple sclerosis.

Only a few counts were recorded for this clonotype. The germline gene is not matched at one end of the junction; a read error may be the cause. The chain links TRBV6-6 to TRBJ2-3; D is undetermined. Germline V CDR1 and CDR2: MNHNY, SVGAGI (reference sequence). This CDR3 contains 13 residues. In nucleotides, the CDR3 is TGTGCCAGCAGTTACCACACCGGAGATTCGCAGTATTTT. It yields the protein CASSYHTGDSQYF.

The chain links TRBV29-1 to TRBJ2-1; D might be TRBD1 or TRBD2, each matching 6 bases. The CDR3 contains 15 residues. The germline V gene encodes CDR1 SQVTM and CDR2 ANQGSEA. The germline V and J ends were trimmed by 7 bases and 3 bases, with 19 bases remaining between them. CDR3 DNA: TGCAGCGCCGGGGGCCACAGAAGCCACTACAATGAGCAGTTCTTC. Translation gives CSAGGHRSHYNEQFF.